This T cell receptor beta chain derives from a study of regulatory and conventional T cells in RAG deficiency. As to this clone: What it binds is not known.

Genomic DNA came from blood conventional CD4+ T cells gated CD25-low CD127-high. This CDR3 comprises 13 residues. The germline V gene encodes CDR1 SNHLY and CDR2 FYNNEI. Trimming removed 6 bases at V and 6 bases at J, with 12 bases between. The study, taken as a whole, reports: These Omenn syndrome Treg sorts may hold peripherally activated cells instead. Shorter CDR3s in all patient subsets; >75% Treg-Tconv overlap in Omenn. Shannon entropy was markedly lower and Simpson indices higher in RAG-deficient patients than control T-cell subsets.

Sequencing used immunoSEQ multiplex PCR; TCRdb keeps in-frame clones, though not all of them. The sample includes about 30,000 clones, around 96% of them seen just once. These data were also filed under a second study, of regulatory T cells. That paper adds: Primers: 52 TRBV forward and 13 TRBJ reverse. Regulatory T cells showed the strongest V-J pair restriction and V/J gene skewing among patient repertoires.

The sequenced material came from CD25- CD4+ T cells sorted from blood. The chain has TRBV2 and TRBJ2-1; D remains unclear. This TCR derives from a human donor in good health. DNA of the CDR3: TGTGCCAGCAGCCCTACCCCAGGCAATGAGCAGTTCTTC. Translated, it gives CASSPTPGNEQFF.